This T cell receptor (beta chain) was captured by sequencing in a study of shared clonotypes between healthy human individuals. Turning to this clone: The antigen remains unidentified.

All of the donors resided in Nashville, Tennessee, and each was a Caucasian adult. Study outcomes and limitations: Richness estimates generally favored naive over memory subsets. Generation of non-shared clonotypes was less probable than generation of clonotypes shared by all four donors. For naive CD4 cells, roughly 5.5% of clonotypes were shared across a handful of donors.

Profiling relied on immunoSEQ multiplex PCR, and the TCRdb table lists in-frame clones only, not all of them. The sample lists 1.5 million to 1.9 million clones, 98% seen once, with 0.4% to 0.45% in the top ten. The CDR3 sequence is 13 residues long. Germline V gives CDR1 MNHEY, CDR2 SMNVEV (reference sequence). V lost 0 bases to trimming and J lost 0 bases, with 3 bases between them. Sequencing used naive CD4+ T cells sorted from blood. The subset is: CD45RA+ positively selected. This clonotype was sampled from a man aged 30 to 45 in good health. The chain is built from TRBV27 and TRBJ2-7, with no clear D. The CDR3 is CASSLSHSYEQYF. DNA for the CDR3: TGTGCCAGCAGTTTATCGCACTCCTACGAGCAGTACTTC.